These 17 T cell receptor beta chains came from one sample sequenced in a study of response to subunit inactivated influenza vaccine. TCRdb recomputed calls from the RT-PCR reads with MiXCR, one row per CDR3 protein. Of about 780,000 distinct CDR3 sequences in the sample, under 20% were seen once. This specimen consisted of PBMCs from blood, obtained roughly 5 days after vaccination. These receptors were collected from a man aged 45-60 years who received an inactivated influenza vaccine.

This chain links TRBV11-1 with TRBJ2-1, with TRBD2 matching 12 bases. The CDR3 has 21 amino acids. Germline trimming cut 4 bases from V and 0 bases from J; bases unmatched to any gene: 16. Germline V gene lookup returns CDR1 SGHAT and CDR2 FQDESV (reference sequence). CDR3 nucleotide sequence: TGTGCCAGCAGCTCGCCGAGGGTGACTAGCGGGAGTCAGAGCTCCTACAATGAGCAGTTCTTC. As protein: CASSSPRVTSGSQSSYNEQFF.

This clonotype was detected only a few times. The J gene is TRBJ1-2, the V gene TRBV12-3 or TRBV12-4; no definite D call. The CDR3 runs 13 residues. V was cut by 5 bases and J by 1 base, with 8 bases left in between. As DNA, the CDR3 is TGTGCCAGCAGTGAGACCGTTAACTATGGCTACACCTTC. The encoded protein is CASSETVNYGYTF.

The chain joins TRBV28 to TRBJ1-1; possible D gene TRBD1, 5 bases. Trimming removed 4 bases at V and 1 base at J, with 10 bases between. Germline CDR1 MDHEN, CDR2 SYDVKM. The CDR3 contains 14 residues. CDR3 region: CASSSYRKNTEAFF. DNA for the CDR3: TGTGCCAGCAGTTCCTACAGGAAGAACACTGAAGCTTTCTTT.

This clonotype appeared many times. J is TRBJ2-3 and V is TRBV20-1; D possibly corresponds to TRBD1 (6 bases). This CDR3 spans 16 amino acids. V was shortened by 6 bases and J by 0 bases, with 19 bases between the two germline ends. Per the germline V gene, CDR1 is DFQATT and CDR2 is SNEGSKA (reference sequence). CDR3 DNA: TGCAGTGCCTCTAGACAGGCCCGTAGTAGCACAGATACGCAGTATTTT. As protein: CSASRQARSSTDTQYF.

CDR3 nucleotides: TGCAGTGCTAGAGCGGGGGCTCCCTACGAGCAGTACTTC. Translated, it gives CSARAGAPYEQYF. This sequence joins TRBV20-1 and TRBJ2-7; D possibly uses TRBD1 or TRBD2 (6 bases each). In germline, CDR1 is DFQATT, CDR2 SNEGSKA (reference sequence). Between the trimmed V and J ends, which lost 1 base and 2 bases, there was a span of 9 bases. The CDR3 has 13 residues.

This clonotype was counted between two and nine times. This chain connects TRBV2 to TRBJ2-3; no reliable D call. The V and J ends lost 4 bases and 6 bases respectively, with 11 bases between them. CDR1 SNHLY and CDR2 FYNNEI come from the germline V gene. The CDR3 has 13 amino acids. This CDR3 is CASSVAPLDTQYF. The CDR3 DNA reads as TGTGCCAGCAGTGTCGCGCCGTTGGATACGCAGTATTTT.

The chain combines TRBV11-2 with TRBJ2-6; 8 bases fit TRBD1. The CDR3 is made up of 20 amino acids. The ends lost 2 bases at V and 0 bases at J; junction bases unmatched: 12. The germline V gene encodes CDR1 SGHAT and CDR2 FQNNGV. DNA of the CDR3: TGTGCCAGCAGCTTACGACCTAGGGACAGGCTCAACTCTGGGGCCAACGTCCTGACTTTC. Encoded protein: CASSLRPRDRLNSGANVLTF.

This chain connects TRBV21-1 to TRBJ2-7; the tabulated D call, TRBD1, remains unverified against the DNA. TRBV21-1 is a pseudogene segment. This CDR3 has 13 residues. CDR3 region: CATLTGITYEQYF. CDR3 DNA: TGTGCCACCTTGACAGGGATTACCTACGAGCAGTACTTC.

This clonotype occurred a few times. V and J are TRBV11-2 and TRBJ2-2; 7 bases match TRBD2. Germline CDR1 and CDR2: SGHAT and FQNNGV. The V and J ends lost 1 base and 0 bases, in that order; junction bases with no gene match: 8. The length of the CDR3 is 18 residues. CDR3 in DNA: TGTGCCAGCAGCTTAGTGGGAGCAAGCGGGACGAACACCGGGGAGCTGTTTTTT. The encoded protein is CASSLVGASGTNTGELFF.

The V gene is TRBV7-2, the J gene TRBJ2-3; D is possibly TRBD2 (7 bases). Germline lookup yields CDR1 SGHTA and CDR2 FQGNSA. V was cut by 2 bases and J by 7 bases, with 22 bases left in between. The length of the CDR3 is 17 residues. The CDR3 sequence is CASSLPLRGARLNTQYF. CDR3 bases: TGTGCCAGCAGCTTACCCCTTCGGGGGGCCAGGTTGAATACGCAGTATTTT.

This clonotype was detected only once. Germline and junction disagree at one end, which may indicate a read error. The chain couples TRBV11-3 to TRBJ2-1, with a tentative D call TRBD2 (6 bases). CDR1 is SGHNT and CDR2 is YENEEA in the germline V gene. This CDR3 has 15 amino acids. CDR3 sequence (DNA): TGTGCCAGCGCCGGCCAGGGAGGATCCTCCAATGAGCAGTTCTTC. This encodes CASAGQGGSSNEQFF.

The J gene is TRBJ2-5, the V gene TRBV29-1; 8 bases line up with TRBD2. The CDR3 has 13 residues. J was trimmed by 3 bases and V by 5 bases; bases with no gene match: 5. Germline CDR1 and CDR2: SQVTM and ANQGSEA. In DNA form, the CDR3 reads TGCAGCGTTCGAGGGACTAGTAAAGAGACCCAGTACTTC. It codes for CSVRGTSKETQYF.

The chain uses TRBV5-1 and TRBJ2-1, with D unresolved. This CDR3 contains 14 residues. Germline values: CDR1 SGHRS, CDR2 YFSETQ. Trimming stripped 0 bases from V and 5 bases from J, with 9 bases between. CDR3 loop: CASSLGGDHNEQFF. As DNA, the CDR3 is TGCGCCAGCAGCTTGGGTGGGGATCACAATGAGCAGTTCTTC.

The chain employs TRBV7-6 and TRBJ2-6; D is undetermined. Per germline, CDR1 SGHVS and CDR2 FNYEAQ. V lost 2 bases and J 2 bases, leaving 10 bases between the germline ends. There are 16 residues in the CDR3. CDR3 loop: CASSLRVSTGANVLTF. The CDR3 coding sequence is TGTGCCAGCAGCTTAAGGGTTTCAACTGGGGCCAACGTCCTGACTTTC.

To note about this clonotype: Sequence at one end of the junction differs from germline and may be a read error. The rearrangement joins TRBV12-3 or TRBV12-4 to TRBJ1-5; 7 bases map to TRBD1. CDR3 length: 15 residues. DNA for the CDR3: TGTGCCAGCAGCTTGGGACAGTATAGCAATCAGCCCCATCATTTT. Its protein is CASSLGQYSNQPHHF.

This clonotype was seen a few times. The chain recombines TRBV5-1 with TRBJ2-3; no reliable D call. Germline CDR1 is SGHRS and CDR2 is YFSETQ. V shed 4 bases and J shed 5 bases, with 11 bases lying between them. CDR3 length: 13 residues. CDR3 residues: CASSTSKGDTQYF. In nucleotides, the CDR3 is TGCGCCAGCAGCACCTCCAAGGGAGATACGCAGTATTTT.

This clonotype was counted a few times. The chain carries TRBV11-2 and TRBJ2-7; D unresolved. Germline-derived CDR1 and CDR2 are SGHAT and FQNNGV. Trimming took 5 bases from V and 5 from J, leaving 13 bases between them. This CDR3 comprises 13 residues. CDR3 sequence reads: CASSTVRVHEQYF. The CDR3 DNA follows: TGTGCCAGCAGCACCGTCCGGGTGCACGAGCAGTACTTC. The complete variable domain, with remaining parts taken from reference TRBV11-2 and TRBJ2-7, reads EAGVAQSPRYKIIEKRQSVAFWCNPISGHATLYWYQQILGQGPKLLIQFQNNGVVDDSQLPKDRFSAERLKGVDSTLKIQPAKLEDSAVYLCASSTVRVHEQYFGPGTRLTVT.